This T cell receptor beta chain was documented in a study of post-analysis software for immune sequencing data. This clonotype was seen repeatedly, ten times or more. Its antigen is as yet unknown. The study, taken as a whole, reports: The F measure placed samples prepared in the same batch into strongly shared clusters.

Unique molecular identifiers were present in the TCR beta cDNA libraries. A few hundred thousand cDNA molecules were obtained from about 0.98 to 11 million T cells. TCRdb fed the PCR reads into MiXCR, producing one record per CDR3 protein. The sample lists some 500,000 distinct CDR3 sequences, approximately 45% occurring once. This sequence was found in a girl aged 5 to 17 with multiple sclerosis. Sequenced input: blood.

The CDR3 spells CASSVGVADTDTQYF. The CDR3 DNA sequence: TGTGCCAGCAGCGTAGGTGTAGCGGACACAGATACGCAGTATTTT. V gene TRBV9 combines with J gene TRBJ2-3, with a possible D match to TRBD2 (6 bases). The CDR3 covers 15 residues. Germline CDR1 reads SGDLS; CDR2 reads YYNGEE. Trimming cost V 0 bases and J 2 bases, with 10 bases left between them.